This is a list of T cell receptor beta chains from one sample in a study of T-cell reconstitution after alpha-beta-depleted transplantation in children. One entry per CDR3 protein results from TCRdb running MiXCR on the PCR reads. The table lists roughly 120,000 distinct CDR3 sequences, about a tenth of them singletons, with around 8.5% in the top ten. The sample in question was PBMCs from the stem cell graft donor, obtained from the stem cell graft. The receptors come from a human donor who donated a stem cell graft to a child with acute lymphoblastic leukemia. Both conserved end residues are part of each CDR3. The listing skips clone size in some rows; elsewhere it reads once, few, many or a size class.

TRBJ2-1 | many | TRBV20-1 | CSALTSGVGNEQFF
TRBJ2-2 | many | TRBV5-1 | CASCGLAGTGELFF
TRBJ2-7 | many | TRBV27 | CASSPRGPGYEQYF
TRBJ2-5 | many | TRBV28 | CASSGTGQETQYF
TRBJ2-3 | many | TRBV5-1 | CASSLGHYTDTQYF
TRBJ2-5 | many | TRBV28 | CASSLLGYQETQYF
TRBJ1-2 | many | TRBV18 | CASSPRGGYGYTF
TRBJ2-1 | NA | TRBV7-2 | CASSWVLAGADNEQFF
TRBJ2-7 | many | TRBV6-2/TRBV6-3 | CASSYRDREGQYF
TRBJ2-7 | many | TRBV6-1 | CASTASRTGGHEQYF
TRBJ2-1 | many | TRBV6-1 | CASTHRGSYNEQFF
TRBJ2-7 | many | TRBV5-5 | CASSETSGVTYEQYF
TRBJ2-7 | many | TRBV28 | CASSSTPQGSYEQYF
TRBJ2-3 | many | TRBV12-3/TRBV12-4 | CASTEWDTQYF
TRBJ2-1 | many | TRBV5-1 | CASSLVLASGSNTRMHNEQFF
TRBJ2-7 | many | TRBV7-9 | CASSTRTGVDEQYF